This T cell receptor beta chain comes out of a study of blood T cell repertoires in COVID-19. Original data processing: Amplification of reference gene primers provided the estimated nucleated cell counts. Sequencing was performed with immunoSEQ multiplex PCR; in TCRdb, only in-frame clones are kept and a portion is missing. V and J calls and clone size are given by that table; D and trimming were obtained from the DNA. Here the sample spans around 140,000 clones, 75% to 90% being singletons. V lost 5 bases and J lost 5, with 9 bases in between. CDR3 length: 12 amino acids. Germline values: CDR1 SGHTA, CDR2 FQGNSA.

The chain is built from TRBV7-2 and TRBJ2-5, with D hard to call. This clonotype originated in a man in his fifties who had recovered from COVID-19. The sequencing sample was made of PBMCs or T cells enriched from blood (not recorded which). Here the CDR3 reads CASSLMFETQYF. The CDR3 bases are TGTGCCAGCAGCCTTATGTTTGAGACCCAGTACTTC.